This T cell receptor (beta chain) appears in the sequencing data of a study of cytomegalovirus exposure and HLA in healthy donors. As regards this clone: The antigen remains undetermined.

Study results and caveats: CMV serostatus stood as the only immune exposure information on hand. Prediction of most subjects' HLA-A and HLA-B alleles by TCR beta sequences was reportedly accurate.

Vbeta (60) and Jbeta (13) primers were used in the PCR. Some clones are missing from TCRdb's copy, which holds only in-frame ones; the method was immunoSEQ multiplex PCR. The sample includes some 140,000 clones, around 86% of them seen just once. The receptor's source is a woman in her fifties or sixties in good health and CMV-seropositive. The sequencing input was PBMCs.

The CDR3 is CASRVQGAVYEQYF. CDR3 in DNA: TGTGCCAGCAGAGTTCAGGGGGCCGTATACGAGCAGTACTTC. The chain is built from TRBV28 and TRBJ2-5; 8 nucleotides match TRBD1. The J call is doubtful: the DNA matches TRBJ2-7 better. This CDR3 spans 14 amino acids. CDR1 is MDHEN, CDR2 SYDVKM, per germline.